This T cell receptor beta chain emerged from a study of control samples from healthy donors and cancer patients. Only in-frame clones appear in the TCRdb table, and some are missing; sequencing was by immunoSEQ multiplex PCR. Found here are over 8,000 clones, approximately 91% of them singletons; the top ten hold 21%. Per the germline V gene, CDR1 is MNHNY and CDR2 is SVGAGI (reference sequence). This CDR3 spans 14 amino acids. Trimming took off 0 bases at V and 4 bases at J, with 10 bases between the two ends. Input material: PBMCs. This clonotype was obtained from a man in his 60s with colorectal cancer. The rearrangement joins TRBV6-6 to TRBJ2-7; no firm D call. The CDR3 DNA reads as TGTGCCAGCAGTTACTCTACACCCGAATACGAGCAGTACTTC. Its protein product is CASSYSTPEYEQYF.